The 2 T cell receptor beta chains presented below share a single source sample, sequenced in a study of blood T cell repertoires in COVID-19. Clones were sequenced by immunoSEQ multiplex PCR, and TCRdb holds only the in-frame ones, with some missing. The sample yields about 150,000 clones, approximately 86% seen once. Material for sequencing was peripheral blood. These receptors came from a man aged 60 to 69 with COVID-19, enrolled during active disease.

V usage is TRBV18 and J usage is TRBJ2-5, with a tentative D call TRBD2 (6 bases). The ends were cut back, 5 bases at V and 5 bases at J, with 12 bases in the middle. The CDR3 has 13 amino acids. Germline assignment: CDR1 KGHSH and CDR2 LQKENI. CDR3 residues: CASSATAGETQYF. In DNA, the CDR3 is TGTGCCAGCTCAGCAACAGCGGGCGAGACCCAGTACTTC. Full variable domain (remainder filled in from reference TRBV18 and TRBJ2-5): NAGVMQNPRHLVRRRGQEARLRCSPMKGHSHVYWYRQLPEEGLKFMVYLQKENIIDESGMPKERFSAEFPKEGPSILRIQQVVRGDSAAYFCASSATAGETQYFGPGTRLLVL.

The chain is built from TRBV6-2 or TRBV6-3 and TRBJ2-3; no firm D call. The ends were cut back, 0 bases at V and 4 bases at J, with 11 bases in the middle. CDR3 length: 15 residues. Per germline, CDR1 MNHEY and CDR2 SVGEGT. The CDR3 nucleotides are TGTGCCAGCAGTTACTCTGCGAAGAGCGCAGATACGCAGTATTTT. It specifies CASSYSAKSADTQYF.